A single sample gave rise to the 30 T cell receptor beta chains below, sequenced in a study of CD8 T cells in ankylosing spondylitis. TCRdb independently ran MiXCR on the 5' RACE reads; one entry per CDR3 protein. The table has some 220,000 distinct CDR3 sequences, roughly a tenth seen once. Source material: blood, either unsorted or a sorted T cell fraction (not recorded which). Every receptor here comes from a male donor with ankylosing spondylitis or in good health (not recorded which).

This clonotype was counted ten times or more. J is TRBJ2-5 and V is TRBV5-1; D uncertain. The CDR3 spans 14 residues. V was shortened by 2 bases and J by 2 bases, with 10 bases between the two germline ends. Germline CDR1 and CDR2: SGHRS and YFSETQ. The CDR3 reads CASSFGRGQETQYF. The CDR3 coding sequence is TGCGCCAGCAGCTTCGGAAGAGGACAAGAGACCCAGTACTTC.

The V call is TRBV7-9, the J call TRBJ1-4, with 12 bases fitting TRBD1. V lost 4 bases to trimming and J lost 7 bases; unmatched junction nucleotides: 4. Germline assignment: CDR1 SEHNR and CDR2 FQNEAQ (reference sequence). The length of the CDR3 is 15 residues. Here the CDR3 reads CASSSGTGGFEKLFF. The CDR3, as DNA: TGTGCCAGCAGCTCAGGGACAGGGGGCTTTGAAAAACTGTTTTTT.

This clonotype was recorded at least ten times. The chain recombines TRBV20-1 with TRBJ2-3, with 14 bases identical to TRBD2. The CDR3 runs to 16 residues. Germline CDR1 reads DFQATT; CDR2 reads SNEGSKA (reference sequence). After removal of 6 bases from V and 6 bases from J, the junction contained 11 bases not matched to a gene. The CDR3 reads CSAPFGLAGGADTQYF. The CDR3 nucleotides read TGCAGTGCCCCTTTCGGACTAGCGGGGGGTGCCGATACGCAGTATTTT.

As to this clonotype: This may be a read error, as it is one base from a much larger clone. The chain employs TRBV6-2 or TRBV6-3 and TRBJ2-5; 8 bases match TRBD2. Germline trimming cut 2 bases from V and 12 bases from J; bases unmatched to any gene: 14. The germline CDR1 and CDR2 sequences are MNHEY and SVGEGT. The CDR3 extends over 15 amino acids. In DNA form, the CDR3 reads TGTGCCAGCAGTTACATCAACCGACTAGCGTCCTTAAAGTACTTC. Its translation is CASSYINRLASLKYF.

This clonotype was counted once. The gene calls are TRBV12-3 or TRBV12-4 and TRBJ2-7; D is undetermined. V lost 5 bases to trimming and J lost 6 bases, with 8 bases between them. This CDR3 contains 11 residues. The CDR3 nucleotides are TGTGCCAGCAGTCTTGATTTCGAGCAGTACTTC. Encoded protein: CASSLDFEQYF.

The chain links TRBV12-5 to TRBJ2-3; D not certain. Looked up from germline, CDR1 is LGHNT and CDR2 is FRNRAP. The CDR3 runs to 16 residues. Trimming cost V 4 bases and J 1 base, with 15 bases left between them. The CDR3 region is CASGYDTLSRTDTQYF. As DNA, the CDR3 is TGTGCTAGTGGTTACGACACCTTAAGCCGCACAGATACGCAGTATTTT.

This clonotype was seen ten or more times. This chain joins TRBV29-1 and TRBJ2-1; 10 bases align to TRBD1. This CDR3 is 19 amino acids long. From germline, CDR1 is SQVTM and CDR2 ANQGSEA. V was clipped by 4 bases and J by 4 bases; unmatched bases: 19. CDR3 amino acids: CSVGRDRGWGGRSYNEQFF. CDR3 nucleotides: TGCAGCGTTGGACGGGACAGGGGTTGGGGAGGGAGGTCATACAATGAGCAGTTCTTC.

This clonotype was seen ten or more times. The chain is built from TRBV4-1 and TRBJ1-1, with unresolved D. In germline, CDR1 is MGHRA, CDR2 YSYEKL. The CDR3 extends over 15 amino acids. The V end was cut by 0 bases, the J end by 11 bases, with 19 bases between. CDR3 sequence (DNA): TGCGCCAGCAGCCAAGATCCCTTTGGGAGGGCGGACGCTTTCTTT. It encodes CASSQDPFGRADAFF.

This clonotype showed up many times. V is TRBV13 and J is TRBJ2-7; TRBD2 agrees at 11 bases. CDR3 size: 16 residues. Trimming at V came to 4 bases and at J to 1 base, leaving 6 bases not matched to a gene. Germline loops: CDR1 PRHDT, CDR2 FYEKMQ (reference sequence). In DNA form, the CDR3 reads TGTGCCAGCAGCTCCCTGGGACTAGCGGCTTCCTACGAGCAGTACTTC. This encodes CASSSLGLAASYEQYF.

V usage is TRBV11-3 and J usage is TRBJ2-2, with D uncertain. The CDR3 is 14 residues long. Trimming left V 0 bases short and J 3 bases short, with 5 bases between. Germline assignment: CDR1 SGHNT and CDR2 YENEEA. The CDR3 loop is CASSLERYTGELFF. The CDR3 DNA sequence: TGTGCCAGCAGCTTAGAGAGATACACCGGGGAGCTGTTTTTT.

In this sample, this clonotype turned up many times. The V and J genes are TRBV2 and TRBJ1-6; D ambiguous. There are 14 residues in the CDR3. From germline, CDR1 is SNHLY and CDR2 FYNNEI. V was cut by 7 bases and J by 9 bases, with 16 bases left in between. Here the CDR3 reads CASTLEGGASPLHF. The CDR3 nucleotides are TGTGCCAGCACCCTGGAGGGTGGTGCTTCACCCCTCCACTTT.

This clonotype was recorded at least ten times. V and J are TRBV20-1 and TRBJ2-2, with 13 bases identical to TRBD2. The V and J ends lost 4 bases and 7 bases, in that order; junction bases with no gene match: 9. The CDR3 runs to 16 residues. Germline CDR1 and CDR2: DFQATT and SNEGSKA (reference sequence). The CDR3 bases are TGCAGTGCTACCGATCGGACTAGCGGGGGAGGCGGGGAGCTGTTTTTT. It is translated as CSATDRTSGGGGELFF.

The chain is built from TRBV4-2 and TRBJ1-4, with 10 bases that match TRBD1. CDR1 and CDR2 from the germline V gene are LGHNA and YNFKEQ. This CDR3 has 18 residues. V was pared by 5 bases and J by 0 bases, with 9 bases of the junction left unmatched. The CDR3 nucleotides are TGTGCCAGCAGCGGCCGGGACAGGGGTTATTCAACTAATGAAAAACTGTTTTTT. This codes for CASSGRDRGYSTNEKLFF.

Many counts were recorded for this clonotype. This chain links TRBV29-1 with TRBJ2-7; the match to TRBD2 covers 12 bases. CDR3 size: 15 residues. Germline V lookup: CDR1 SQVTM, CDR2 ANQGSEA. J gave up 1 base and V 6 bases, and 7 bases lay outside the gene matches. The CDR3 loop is CSVGPTSGRSYEQYF. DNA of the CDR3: TGCAGCGTCGGACCGACTAGCGGGAGATCCTACGAGCAGTACTTC.

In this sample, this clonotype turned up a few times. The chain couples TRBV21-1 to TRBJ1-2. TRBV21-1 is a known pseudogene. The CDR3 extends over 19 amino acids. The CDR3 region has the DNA TGTGCCAGCAGCAGAGGAACCTTTTTAATGGGCCAACTTAACTATGGCTACACCTTC. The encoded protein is CASSRGTFLMGQLNYGYTF.

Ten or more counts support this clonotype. In DNA, the CDR3 is TGTGCCAGCAGCCCACAGGGAAGTGAGCAGTTCTTC. The encoded protein is CASSPQGSEQFF. V and J are TRBV3-1 and TRBJ2-1; D might be TRBD1 (6 bases). V was pared by 4 bases and J by 9 bases, with 10 bases between. CDR1 and CDR2 (germline): LGHDT, YNNKEL (reference sequence). The CDR3 has 12 residues.

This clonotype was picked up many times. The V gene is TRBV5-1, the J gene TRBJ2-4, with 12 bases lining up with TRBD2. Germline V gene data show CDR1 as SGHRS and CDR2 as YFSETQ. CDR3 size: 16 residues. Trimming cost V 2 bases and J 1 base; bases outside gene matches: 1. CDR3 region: CASSFGTSGAKNIQYF. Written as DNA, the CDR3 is TGCGCCAGCAGCTTCGGGACTAGCGGGGCCAAAAACATTCAGTACTTC.

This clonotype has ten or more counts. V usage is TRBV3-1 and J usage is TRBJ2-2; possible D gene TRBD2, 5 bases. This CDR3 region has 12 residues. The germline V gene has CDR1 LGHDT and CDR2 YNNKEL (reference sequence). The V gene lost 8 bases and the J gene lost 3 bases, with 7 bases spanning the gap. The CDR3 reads CASARDTGELFF. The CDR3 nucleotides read TGTGCCAGCGCGCGGGACACCGGGGAGCTGTTTTTT.

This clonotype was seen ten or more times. CDR3 loop: CASSYGAGADTQYF. The CDR3 DNA sequence: TGTGCCAGCAGTTACGGGGCGGGGGCAGATACGCAGTATTTT. V gene TRBV6-5 combines with J gene TRBJ2-3; 7 nucleotides line up with TRBD2. This CDR3 comprises 14 residues. V shed 2 bases, J shed 4 bases, and the junction held 3 bases outside the gene matches. Germline CDR1 reads MNHEY; CDR2 reads SVGAGI.

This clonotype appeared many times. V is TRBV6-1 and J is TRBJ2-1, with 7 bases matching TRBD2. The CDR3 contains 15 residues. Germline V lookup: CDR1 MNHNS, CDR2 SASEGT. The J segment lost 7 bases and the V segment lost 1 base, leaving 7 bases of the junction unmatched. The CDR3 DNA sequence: TGTGCCAGCAGTGAAGGGACTAGTTGGTTAAATGAGCAGTTCTTC. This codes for CASSEGTSWLNEQFF.

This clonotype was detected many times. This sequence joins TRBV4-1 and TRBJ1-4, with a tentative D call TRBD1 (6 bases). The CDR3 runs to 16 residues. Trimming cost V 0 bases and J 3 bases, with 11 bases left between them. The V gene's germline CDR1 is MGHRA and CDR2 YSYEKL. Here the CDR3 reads CASSQEGGQANEKLFF. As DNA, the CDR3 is TGCGCCAGCAGCCAAGAGGGGGGGCAAGCTAATGAAAAACTGTTTTTT.

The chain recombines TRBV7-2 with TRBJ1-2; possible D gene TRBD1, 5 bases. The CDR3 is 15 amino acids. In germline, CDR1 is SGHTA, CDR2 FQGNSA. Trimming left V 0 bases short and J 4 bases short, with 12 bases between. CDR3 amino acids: CASSLAGGEGYGYTF. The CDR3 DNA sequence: TGTGCCAGCAGCTTAGCTGGAGGGGAAGGCTATGGCTACACCTTC.

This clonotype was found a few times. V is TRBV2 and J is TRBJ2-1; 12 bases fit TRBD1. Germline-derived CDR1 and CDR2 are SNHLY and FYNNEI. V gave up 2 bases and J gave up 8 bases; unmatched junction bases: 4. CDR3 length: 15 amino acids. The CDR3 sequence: CASSELGTGGHEQFF. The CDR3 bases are TGTGCCAGCAGTGAATTGGGGACAGGGGGCCATGAGCAGTTCTTC.

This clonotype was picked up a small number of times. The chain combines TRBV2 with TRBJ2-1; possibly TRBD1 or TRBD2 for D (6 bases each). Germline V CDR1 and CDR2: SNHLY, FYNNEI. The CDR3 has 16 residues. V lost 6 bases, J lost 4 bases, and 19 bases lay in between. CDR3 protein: CASSLRGAPAYNEQFF. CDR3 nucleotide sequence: TGTGCCAGCAGCCTGAGGGGGGCCCCGGCTTACAATGAGCAGTTCTTC.

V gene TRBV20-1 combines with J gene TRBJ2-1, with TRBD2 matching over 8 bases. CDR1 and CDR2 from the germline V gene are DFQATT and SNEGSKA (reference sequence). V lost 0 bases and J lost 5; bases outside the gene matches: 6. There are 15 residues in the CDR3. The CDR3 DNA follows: TGCAGTGCTAGAGATCGGGTAGCGGGGAACAATGAGCAGTTCTTC. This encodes CSARDRVAGNNEQFF.

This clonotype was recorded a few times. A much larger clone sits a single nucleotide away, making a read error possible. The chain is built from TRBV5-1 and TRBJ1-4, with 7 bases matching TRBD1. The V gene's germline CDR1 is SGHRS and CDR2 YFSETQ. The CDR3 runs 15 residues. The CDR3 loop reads CVSSYQTGKSEKLFF. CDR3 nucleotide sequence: TGCGTCAGCAGCTATCAGACAGGGAAGAGTGAAAAACTGTTTTTT.

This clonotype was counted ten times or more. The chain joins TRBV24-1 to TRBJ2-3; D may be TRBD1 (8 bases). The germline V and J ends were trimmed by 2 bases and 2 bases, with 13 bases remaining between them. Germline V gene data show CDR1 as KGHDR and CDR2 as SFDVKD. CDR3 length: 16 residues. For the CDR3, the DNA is TGTGCCACCAGTGATTCGACAGGGGACTACACAGATACGCAGTATTTT. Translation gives CATSDSTGDYTDTQYF.

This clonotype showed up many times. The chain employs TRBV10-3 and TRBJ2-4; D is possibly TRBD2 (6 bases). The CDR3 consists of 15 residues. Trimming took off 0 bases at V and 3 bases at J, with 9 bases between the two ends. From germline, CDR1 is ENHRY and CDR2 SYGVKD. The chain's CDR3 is CAISESAGFKNIQYF. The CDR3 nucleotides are TGTGCCATCAGTGAGTCGGCGGGGTTCAAAAACATTCAGTACTTC.

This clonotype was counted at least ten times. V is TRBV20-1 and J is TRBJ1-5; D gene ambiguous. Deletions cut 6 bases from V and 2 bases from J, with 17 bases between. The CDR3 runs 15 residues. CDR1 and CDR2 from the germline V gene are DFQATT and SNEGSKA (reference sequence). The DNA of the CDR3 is TGCAGTGCCGTCAGCACGGGCAGCGGCAATCAGCCCCAGCATTTT. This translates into CSAVSTGSGNQPQHF.

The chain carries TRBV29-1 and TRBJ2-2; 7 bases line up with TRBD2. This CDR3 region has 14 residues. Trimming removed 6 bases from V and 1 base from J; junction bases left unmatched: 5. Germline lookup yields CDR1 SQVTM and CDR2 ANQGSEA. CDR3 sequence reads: CSVGREGNTGELFF. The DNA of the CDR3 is TGCAGCGTCGGTAGGGAGGGGAACACCGGGGAGCTGTTTTTT.